This T cell receptor (beta chain) was sequenced in a study of CD8 T cells in Susac syndrome. Sequencing of TCR beta was performed on blood CD8+ T cells and on blood CD4+ T cells. Healthy donors matched for age and sex were used as controls. TEMRA cells were FACS-enriched and CD8+ and CD4+ T cells negatively isolated. CDR3 length: 16 residues. RNA amounts of about 0.45 to 1 ug underwent reverse transcription with random hexamers. Multiplex PCR with immunoSEQ amplified the TCR beta CDR3 across 54 Vbeta and 13 Jbeta. In TCRdb, the immunoSEQ multiplex PCR reads were re-called with MiXCR into one record per CDR3 protein. The profile shows 150,000 to 200,000 distinct CDR3 sequences, 85% to 95% of them singletons.

J is TRBJ2-3 and V is TRBV21-1. TRBV21-1 is a pseudogene. This receptor was obtained from a human donor in good health. Material for sequencing was CD4+ T cells from PBMCs. The CDR3 DNA reads TGTGCCAGCAGCAAAGAAGACGGGGTAGGCACAGATACGCAGTATTTT. This sequence encodes CASSKEDGVGTDTQYF.